This TCR beta chain stems from a study of blood T cells in healthy people across ages. Findings and caveats of the study: Per million T cells, the diversity of TCR beta decreased roughly linearly as age advanced.

This clonotype has just a few counts. Its antigen is not known. The CDR3 has 15 residues. The germline V gene has CDR1 MNHEY and CDR2 SVGAGI. V lost 2 bases and J 0 bases, leaving 11 bases between the germline ends. Together with a sample-barcoded 5' primer, a J-beta primer mix was included in a second PCR lasting roughly 6 to 12 cycles. A template-switch adaptor with 12 random nucleotides tagged each cDNA molecule. In TCRdb, the 5' RACE reads were re-called with MiXCR into one record per CDR3 protein. Of about 1.4 million distinct CDR3 sequences listed, approximately 63% were seen once; the top ten hold 6.5% to 8.5%.

Sequences were obtained from blood. The rearrangement links TRBV6-5 to TRBJ2-7; D is unclear. The receptor was isolated from a man aged 18-30 years in good health. This CDR3 is CASSYATSSSYEQYF. CDR3 sequence (DNA): TGTGCCAGCAGTTACGCGACTTCGAGCTCCTACGAGCAGTACTTC.